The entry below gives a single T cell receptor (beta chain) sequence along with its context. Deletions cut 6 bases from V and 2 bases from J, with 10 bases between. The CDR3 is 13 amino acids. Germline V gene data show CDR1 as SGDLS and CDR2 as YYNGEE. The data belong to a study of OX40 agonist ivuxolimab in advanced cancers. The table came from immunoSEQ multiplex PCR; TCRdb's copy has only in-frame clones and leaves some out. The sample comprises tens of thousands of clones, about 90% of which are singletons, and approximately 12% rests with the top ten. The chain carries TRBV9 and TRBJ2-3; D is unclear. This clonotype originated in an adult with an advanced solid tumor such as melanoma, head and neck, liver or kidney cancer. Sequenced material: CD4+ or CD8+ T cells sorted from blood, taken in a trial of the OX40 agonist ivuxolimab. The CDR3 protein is CASTAQNTDTQYF. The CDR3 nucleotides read TGTGCCAGCACCGCACAGAACACAGATACGCAGTATTTT.